In this sample, the clone carrying this T cell receptor beta chain turned up a few times. No antigen is known for it. This sample is part of a study of vaccination effects on CD4 cells after COVID-19. Under the ViraFEST assay, PBMC were stimulated with viral peptide pools so that antigen-specific CD4+ T cells expanded. Sequencing was performed afterwards. At the end of approximately 10 days of culture, CD4+ T cells were isolated. Vaccine recipients had no previous SARS-CoV-2 infection; their nucleocapsid antibodies were negative. The table came from immunoSEQ multiplex PCR; TCRdb's copy has only in-frame clones and leaves some out. The profile shows tens of thousands of clones, approximately 71% of them singletons. This receptor was identified in a human donor who received a COVID-19 vaccine. Material: CD4+ T cells from PBMCs cultured with HCoV-OC43 spike peptides, obtained before COVID-19 vaccination. Subset: HCoV-OC43 spike overlapping peptide pool stimulation.

CDR3 sequence reads: CASSLRATNEKLFF. The CDR3 DNA reads TGTGCCAGCAGTTTACGAGCGACTAATGAAAAACTGTTTTTT. The chain has TRBV28 and TRBJ1-4; D unresolved. Per the germline V gene, CDR1 is MDHEN and CDR2 is SYDVKM. Trimming stripped 2 bases from V and 2 bases from J, with 6 bases between. This CDR3 is 14 amino acids long.